The 26 T cell receptor beta chains in this list originate from one sample, sequenced in a study of CD8+ T cells in alopecia areata (dated by TCRdb to 2017 to 2018). This sample's time point label indicates: baseline before oral tofacitinib. The library was obtained by the immunoSEQ multiplex PCR assay. To provide template for TCR sequencing, every sample had RNA extracted and reverse transcribed into cDNA. The clones in this table, taken by TCRdb from immuneACCESS, are in-frame only. Not every clone is retained; where verified, under half of the shortfall comes from an unresolved V gene, and the cause of the rest is unknown. The table for this sample lists some 120,000 clones; about 57% of them were counted only once. Together, the top ten hold about 4.9% of the sample. The sample here was CD4+ T cells sorted from blood, taken at week 0. The receptors come from a human donor with alopecia areata.

The chain is built from TRBV30 and TRBJ2-2; the D gene is possibly TRBD1 (6 bases). The V and J ends lost 3 bases and 2 bases respectively, with 7 bases between them. Germline CDR1 reads GTSNPN; CDR2 reads SVGIG (reference sequence). This CDR3 is 13 amino acids long. CDR3 in DNA: TGTGCCTGGAGGACAGGAAACACCGGGGAGCTGTTTTTT. Amino acid sequence: CAWRTGNTGELFF.

This clone showed up just once. The rearrangement joins TRBV6-5 to TRBJ1-1, with D perhaps TRBD1 (5 bases). Deletions cut 6 bases from V and 2 bases from J, with 13 bases between. Germline V gives CDR1 MNHEY, CDR2 SVGAGI. This CDR3 region has 14 residues. The CDR3 loop reads CASRPGHANTEAFF. The CDR3 DNA follows: TGTGCCAGCAGACCCGGACACGCTAACACTGAAGCTTTCTTT.

V is TRBV4-1 and J is TRBJ1-4; a weak D match, TRBD1 (5 bases). Germline CDR1 is MGHRA and CDR2 is YSYEKL. The ends were cut back, 6 bases at V and 7 bases at J, with 15 bases in the middle. This CDR3 has 14 residues. The CDR3 here is CASSGPGRTEKLFF. The CDR3 coding sequence is TGCGCCAGCAGTGGGCCAGGGCGTACTGAAAAACTGTTTTTT.

J is TRBJ2-7 and V is TRBV10-3; 10 bases match TRBD1. The V gene end was trimmed by 10 bases and the J gene end by 7 bases; junction bases not matched to a gene: 10. This CDR3 spans 13 amino acids. Looked up from germline, CDR1 is ENHRY and CDR2 is SYGVKD. The CDR3 DNA is TGTGCCACCAGAGACAGGGGGCCGTGGGAGCAGTACTTC. Its translation is CATRDRGPWEQYF.

The table lists this clone with a few counts. The chain is built from TRBV5-1 and TRBJ2-5, with TRBD2 as a possible D gene (6 bases). The V and J ends lost 4 bases and 7 bases respectively, with 20 bases between them. This CDR3 has 15 residues. CDR1 is SGHRS, CDR2 YFSETQ, per germline. This CDR3 is CASSHAAKGTWTQYF. As DNA, the CDR3 is TGCGCCAGCAGCCACGCCGCGAAGGGGACTTGGACCCAGTACTTC.

The V gene is TRBV5-1, the J gene TRBJ2-7; D might be TRBD2 (5 bases). From germline, CDR1 is SGHRS and CDR2 YFSETQ. The germline V and J ends were trimmed by 1 base and 0 bases, with 8 bases remaining between them. The CDR3 contains 14 residues. Written as DNA, the CDR3 is TGCGCCAGCAGCTTGTCCGGGATCTCCTACGAGCAGTACTTC. This codes for CASSLSGISYEQYF.

This clone was seen only once. The rearrangement uses TRBV4-3 and TRBJ1-1; TRBD1 might be the D (5 bases). Trimming took off 1 base at V and 0 bases at J, with 12 bases between the two ends. The V gene's germline CDR1 is LGHNA and CDR2 YSLEER. CDR3 size: 16 residues. The chain's CDR3 is CASSQGGRTLNTEAFF. CDR3 nucleotides: TGCGCCAGCAGCCAAGGGGGCAGGACCTTGAACACTGAAGCTTTCTTT.

A few counts support this clone. This chain links TRBV18 with TRBJ2-5; D is ambiguous. The germline V gene encodes CDR1 KGHSH and CDR2 LQKENI. This CDR3 contains 13 residues. Between the trimmed V and J ends, which lost 2 bases and 5 bases, there was a span of 9 bases. CDR3 bases: TGTGCCAGCTCACCATCGATAGAGGAGACCCAGTACTTC. Amino acid sequence: CASSPSIEETQYF.

The chain couples TRBV10-3 to TRBJ1-2, with D possibly being TRBD1 (6 bases). The germline V and J ends were trimmed by 9 bases and 4 bases, with 21 bases remaining between them. CDR3 length equals 15 residues. Looked up from germline, CDR1 is ENHRY and CDR2 is SYGVKD. CDR3 sequence reads: CAIDKQGRGAYGYTF. CDR3 bases: TGTGCCATAGATAAACAGGGAAGGGGCGCCTATGGCTACACCTTC.

The J gene is TRBJ2-7, the V gene TRBV7-2; D is unclear. The length of the CDR3 is 14 residues. Germline lookup yields CDR1 SGHTA and CDR2 FQGNSA. Trimming pared 3 bases from V and 0 bases from J, leaving 9 bases between. The CDR3 DNA reads TGTGCCAGCAGCTTGGATGGATACTCCTACGAGCAGTACTTC. Its translation: CASSLDGYSYEQYF.

The chain is built from TRBV4-3 and TRBJ1-1; a possible D gene is TRBD1 (6 bases). The CDR3 totals 15 residues. Germline CDR1 and CDR2: LGHNA and YSLEER. Trimming stripped 0 bases from V and 10 bases from J, with 18 bases between. The DNA for the CDR3 is TGCGCCAGCAGCCAAGATCCTCAGGGGAACGGGGTAGCTTTCTTT. Amino acids: CASSQDPQGNGVAFF.

The chain employs TRBV18 and TRBJ2-1; 8 bases map to TRBD1. The CDR3 loop spans 14 amino acids. Trimming took 10 bases from V and 4 from J; bases not matched to a gene: 9. Per the germline V gene, CDR1 is KGHSH and CDR2 is LQKENI. In DNA, the CDR3 is TGTGCCACCACCGGGACAGGTGCTTACAATGAGCAGTTCTTC. The encoded protein is CATTGTGAYNEQFF.

The rearrangement joins TRBV5-4 to TRBJ2-7; 9 positions agree with TRBD1. V lost 3 bases, J lost 2 bases, and 3 bases stayed unmatched. The CDR3 covers 14 residues. The V gene's germline CDR1 is SGHNT and CDR2 YYREEE (reference sequence). The CDR3 here is CASSYGDRAYEQYF. As DNA, the CDR3 is TGTGCCAGCAGCTACGGGGACAGGGCCTACGAGCAGTACTTC. Full variable domain (missing parts from reference TRBV5-4 and TRBJ2-7): ETGVTQSPTHLIKTRGQQVTLRCSSQSGHNTVSWYQQALGQGPQFIFQYYREEENGRGNFPPRFSGLQFPNYSSELNVNALELDDSALYLCASSYGDRAYEQYFGPGTRLTVT.

The CDR3, as DNA: TGTGCCAGCAGCTCCAGACCTTGGACAGAAAACCAAGAGACCCAGTACTTC. Its protein product is CASSSRPWTENQETQYF. The chain employs TRBV7-6 and TRBJ2-5; the D gene is possibly TRBD1 (6 bases). Germline V gives CDR1 SGHVS, CDR2 FNYEAQ. The CDR3 totals 17 residues. V was clipped by 4 bases and J by 0 bases, with 18 bases between them. The full variable domain, in which reference TRBV7-6 and TRBJ2-5 provide the parts outside the CDR3, is GAGVSQSPRYKVTKRGQDVALRCDPISGHVSLYWYRQALGQGPEFLTYFNYEAQQDKSGLPNDRFSAERPEGSISTLTIQRTEQRDSAMYRCASSSRPWTENQETQYFGPGTRLLVL.

The chain uses TRBV5-1 and TRBJ2-5, with TRBD2 matching over 11 bases. Germline V lookup: CDR1 SGHRS, CDR2 YFSETQ. This CDR3 contains 15 residues. With V trimmed by 2 bases and J by 2 bases, 2 bases remained unmatched. The CDR3 region has the DNA TGCGCCAGCAGCTTCGGGACTAGCGGTCAAGAGACCCAGTACTTC. It specifies CASSFGTSGQETQYF.

This chain joins TRBV9 and TRBJ2-1; 9 bases map to TRBD2. Trimming at V came to 4 bases and at J to 6 bases, leaving 8 bases not matched to a gene. The CDR3 is made up of 15 amino acids. Per germline, CDR1 SGDLS and CDR2 YYNGEE. This CDR3 reads CASSRREGSSNEQFF. The DNA of the CDR3 is TGTGCCAGCAGCCGGCGGGAGGGTTCGAGCAATGAGCAGTTCTTC.

This clone was detected only once. V usage is TRBV5-6 and J usage is TRBJ1-1; D is possibly TRBD1 (5 bases). The CDR3 length is 13 residues. The V and J ends lost 4 bases and 1 base respectively, with 8 bases between them. The germline CDR1 and CDR2 sequences are SGHDT and YYEEEE. The CDR3 region has the DNA TGTGCCAGCAGCGAAGACAGGAACACTGAAGCTTTCTTT. Translated, it gives CASSEDRNTEAFF. The full variable domain, in which reference TRBV5-6 and TRBJ1-1 provide the parts outside the CDR3, is DAGVTQSPTHLIKTRGQQVTLRCSPKSGHDTVSWYQQALGQGPQFIFQYYEEEERQRGNFPDRFSGHQFPNYSSELNVNALLLGDSALYLCASSEDRNTEAFFGQGTRLTVV.

This chain connects TRBV7-9 to TRBJ2-5; D gene unclear. The CDR3 sequence is 12 residues long. Germline lookup yields CDR1 SEHNR and CDR2 FQNEAQ (reference sequence). V lost 7 bases and J 4 bases, leaving 10 bases between the germline ends. CDR3 in DNA: TGTGCCAGCATGAGCAATCGAGAGACCCAGTACTTC. This codes for CASMSNRETQYF.

The chain carries TRBV9 and TRBJ2-3; possibly TRBD2 for D (5 bases). Looked up from germline, CDR1 is SGDLS and CDR2 is YYNGEE. Trimming pared 4 bases from V and 5 bases from J, leaving 14 bases between. The CDR3 is 14 amino acids. CDR3 sequence reads: CASSHRLSVDTQYF. The DNA of the CDR3 is TGTGCCAGCAGCCACCGCCTTAGCGTAGATACGCAGTATTTT.

The V and J genes are TRBV2 and TRBJ2-7; TRBD2 agrees at 8 bases. The germline gives CDR1 SNHLY, CDR2 FYNNEI. The ends lost 5 bases at V and 2 bases at J; junction bases unmatched: 5. The CDR3 runs to 14 residues. CDR3 nucleotides: TGTGCCAGCAGTATCGGACTAGCTGCCTACGAGCAGTACTTC. Translating it yields CASSIGLAAYEQYF.

This clone was observed once. The CDR3 region is CASSFRGSSYNSPLHF. The CDR3 nucleotides are TGTGCCAGCAGCTTCCGCGGGAGCTCCTATAATTCACCCCTCCACTTT. The chain employs TRBV5-4 and TRBJ1-6; no clear D. Germline V gene sequence: CDR1 SGHNT, CDR2 YYREEE (reference sequence). The CDR3 is 16 residues long. The germline V and J ends were trimmed by 2 bases and 0 bases, with 9 bases remaining between them.

This chain connects TRBV4-3 to TRBJ1-1; no firm D call. Per the germline V gene, CDR1 is LGHNA and CDR2 is YSLEER. Deletions cut 0 bases from V and 0 bases from J, with 11 bases between. The CDR3 has 16 residues. This CDR3 is CASSQEFRRMNTEAFF. CDR3 DNA: TGCGCCAGCAGCCAAGAGTTCCGCCGGATGAACACTGAAGCTTTCTTT.

The V gene is TRBV19, the J gene TRBJ1-3, with D tentatively TRBD1 (5 bases). Germline V lookup: CDR1 LNHDA, CDR2 SQIVND (reference sequence). V lost 6 bases to trimming and J lost 0 bases, with 18 bases between them. This CDR3 spans 17 amino acids. The CDR3 DNA reads TGTGCCAGTAGACCCCAGTCCGGACAAGGCTCTGGAAACACCATATATTTT. Protein product: CASRPQSGQGSGNTIYF.

J is TRBJ1-1 and V is TRBV19; unclear D gene. The CDR3 runs to 14 residues. In germline, CDR1 is LNHDA, CDR2 SQIVND (reference sequence). V lost 1 base and J lost 1, with 7 bases in between. The DNA for the CDR3 is TGTGCCAGTAGTATAGGGGTATCGAACACTGAAGCTTTCTTT. Its translation is CASSIGVSNTEAFF.

The rearrangement joins TRBV4-2 to TRBJ2-3, with 8 positions matching TRBD1. CDR3 length: 15 amino acids. Per the germline V gene, CDR1 is LGHNA and CDR2 is YNFKEQ. Trimming removed 6 bases from V and 1 base from J; junction bases left unmatched: 6. For the CDR3, the DNA is TGTGCCAGCAGTTTCGAGACAGGGGGCACAGATACGCAGTATTTT. Translating gives CASSFETGGTDTQYF.

V and J are TRBV27 and TRBJ2-7; 9 bases align to TRBD1. The CDR3 sequence is 15 residues long. Germline CDR1 and CDR2: MNHEY and SMNVEV (reference sequence). V was pared by 6 bases and J by 1 base, with 7 bases of the junction left unmatched. CDR3 DNA sequence: TGTGCCAGCAGCCGGGGACAGGGCCTTTCCTACGAGCAGTACTTC. Translation gives CASSRGQGLSYEQYF.